This T cell receptor (beta chain) appears in the sequencing data of a study of regulatory T cells in long-lasting Graves disease. Notes on the study in general: Persistent patients shared more public clonotypes (roughly 2,800) than new patients (approximately 1,000).

The sample holds many counts of this clonotype. No antigen is known for it. Germline V lookup: CDR1 MDHEN, CDR2 SYDVKM. This CDR3 is built from 15 residues. With 7 bases clipped from V and 6 bases from J, the junction kept 10 bases outside the gene matches. For TCR beta, libraries came from iRepertoire HTBI primers and Arm-PCR of CDR3 regions. One entry per CDR3 protein results from TCRdb running MiXCR on the multiplex PCR reads. The sample lists 380,000 or so distinct CDR3 sequences; about 17% were seen once. The time point is: newly diagnosed GD, antithyroid drugs for less than 3 months. From RNA extracted from PBMCs, the TCR library was made. This sample was also put to use in a study of T cells in Graves' hyperthyroidism and ophthalmopathy. That work contributes: Most thyroid-expanded clonotypes above 0.001 were also found in blood.

The chain combines TRBV28 with TRBJ2-7; 12 nucleotides line up with TRBD2. The sample in question was peripheral blood mononuclear cells (PBMCs), obtained at new diagnosis, from a patient treated with antithyroid drugs. The receptor's source is a woman between 18 and 30 years old with Graves disease. As DNA, the CDR3 is TGTGCCAGCACCCTGGGACTAGCGGGTTCGGGCGAGCAGTACTTC. This gives the protein CASTLGLAGSGEQYF.